This record concerns one T cell receptor (beta chain) sequence. The data are from a study of blood T cell repertoires in COVID-19. The wider study: PBMCs, B-cell-depleted T cells, or T cells provided the cDNA or gDNA that made up the material.

CDR3 length: 13 residues. The V segment lost 6 bases and the J segment 4 bases; nucleotides outside the gene matches: 6. Libraries were prepared by immunoSEQ multiplex PCR; TCRdb keeps only in-frame clonotypes and omits some of them. The sample contains under 250,000 clones, approximately 82% of which appear only once. The rearrangement links TRBV12-3 or TRBV12-4 to TRBJ2-7; the match to TRBD2 covers 7 bases. The clonotype originates from a man aged 50 to 60 with active or convalescent COVID-19. Input material: peripheral blood. The CDR3 DNA reads TGTGCCAGCAGCTTCGGGGAGGGATACGAGCAGTACTTC. Translated: CASSFGEGYEQYF.